This T cell receptor (beta chain) derives from a study of CD4 T cells in relation to SARS-CoV-2 and coronaviruses. Study-wide background: ViraFEST: approximately 10-day antigen culture of PBMCs, then TCR beta CDR3 sequencing. Crossreactive spike epitopes shared across donors were mapped to their HLA restriction.

Profiled with immunoSEQ multiplex PCR; TCRdb holds only in-frame clones, not every one. The sample lists about 17,000 clones; roughly 77% were seen once. Notes on this clone: The antigen remains unidentified.

Looked up from germline, CDR1 is MNHNS and CDR2 is SASEGT. This CDR3 comprises 15 residues. J gave up 7 bases and V 2 bases, and 5 bases lay outside the gene matches. Before the COVID-19 pandemic, during about 2011-2019, CD4+ T cells were taken from unexposed donors. The cells were cultured for over eight days before CD4+ T cells were isolated. Cells permitting, SARS-CoV-2 S/N and four cold-coronavirus spikes were tested on unexposed-donor CD4+ T cells. Cultures received half-medium IL-2 refreshes on days 3 and 7. The chain joins TRBV6-1 to TRBJ2-1, with TRBD2 identical over 10 bases. Sequenced material: CD4+ T cells from PBMCs, cultured in vitro. This receptor was obtained from a human donor in good health. The DNA for the CDR3 is TGTGCCAGCAGTGAAAGCGGGAGGGCTTTTAATGAGCAGTTCTTC. It codes for CASSESGRAFNEQFF.